This entry features one T cell receptor (beta chain) sequence. As yet, its antigen is unknown. The data were obtained in a study of T cell responses to AZD1222 COVID-19 vaccine. Assay used: immunoSEQ multiplex PCR; TCRdb lists only in-frame clones, some missing. The sample lists about 49,000 clones, 70% to 80% occurring once. Whole-study findings and limits: A mostly white British donor set with more females was recruited, and clonal diversity was possibly underestimated. Two doses of AZD1222 preceded a rise in Spike-specific TCR breadth and depth. The reported proportion of spike-specific TCRs targeting unmutated variant regions was nearly half.

The V gene's germline CDR1 is SGHAT and CDR2 FQNNGV. V lost 6 bases, J lost 3 bases, and 12 bases stayed unmatched. This CDR3 is 17 amino acids long. This material consisted of peripheral blood, taken on day 0 of AZD1222 vaccination. The source of this sequence is an adult in good health. The chain carries TRBV11-2 and TRBJ1-3, with 9 bases matching TRBD1. The CDR3 coding sequence is TGTGCCAGCAGTTATCCCATACAGGGGGCCCGTGGAAACACCATATATTTT. Encoded protein: CASSYPIQGARGNTIYF.